This T cell receptor (beta chain) was observed in a study of shared clonotypes between healthy human individuals. Study findings and constraints: Roughly 4.7% was the fraction of naive CD4 clonotypes found shared across several donors. At large depth, rarefaction still showed sorted-subset sequencing to be incomplete.

Turning to this clone: What it recognizes is unknown.

Several immunoSEQ plates received, in even portions, the genomic DNA of each subset. Sequencing was performed with immunoSEQ multiplex PCR; in TCRdb, only in-frame clones are kept and a portion is missing. The profile shows about 600,000 clones, roughly 97% of them singletons. This TCR was sampled from a woman in her 30s in good health. The sample consisted of naive CD4+ T cells sorted from blood. Specified subset: CD45RA+ positively selected.

In DNA form, the CDR3 reads TGTGCCAGCAGTACGGACCTATACGAGCAGTACTTC. It translates to CASSTDLYEQYF. The rearrangement links TRBV28 to TRBJ2-5, with D unclear. The last part of the DNA fits TRBJ2-7 better; the J call may be wrong. The CDR3 sequence is 12 residues long. Looked up from germline, CDR1 is MDHEN and CDR2 is SYDVKM.